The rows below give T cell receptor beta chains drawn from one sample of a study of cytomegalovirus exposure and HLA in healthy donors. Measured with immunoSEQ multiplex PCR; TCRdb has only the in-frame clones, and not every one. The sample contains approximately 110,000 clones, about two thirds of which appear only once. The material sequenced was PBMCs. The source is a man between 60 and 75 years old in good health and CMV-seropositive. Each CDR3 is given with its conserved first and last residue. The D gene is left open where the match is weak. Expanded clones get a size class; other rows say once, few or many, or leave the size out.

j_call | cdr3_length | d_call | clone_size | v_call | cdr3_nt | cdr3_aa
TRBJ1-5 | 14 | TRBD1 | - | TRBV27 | TGTGCCAGCAGTTGGACAGGGGTCGGTCAGCCCCAGCATTTT | CASSWTGVGQPQHF
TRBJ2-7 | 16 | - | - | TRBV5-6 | TGTGCCAGCAGCTTTGGGTATAAGCCATGGGAGGCAGAGCAGTACTTC | CASSFGYKPWEAEQYF
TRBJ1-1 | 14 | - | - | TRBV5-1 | TGCGCCAGCAGCTTCCAGGGGATGAACACTGAAGCTTTCTTT | CASSFQGMNTEAFF
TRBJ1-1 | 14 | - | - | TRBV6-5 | TGTGCCAGCAGAGATGACAGCCGTAGGGCTGAAGCTTTCTTT | CASRDDSRRAEAFF
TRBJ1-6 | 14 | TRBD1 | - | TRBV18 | TGTGCCAGCTCACCGAAGACAGGGGCAGGGGCCCTCCACTTT | CASSPKTGAGALHF
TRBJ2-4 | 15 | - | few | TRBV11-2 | TGTGCCAGCAGCTTAGATGCGTTATCGAGAAACATTCAGTACTTC | CASSLDALSRNIQYF
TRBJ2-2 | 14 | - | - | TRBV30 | TGTGCCTGGAGTGTACCAGGGCACACCGGGGAGCTGTTTTTT | CAWSVPGHTGELFF
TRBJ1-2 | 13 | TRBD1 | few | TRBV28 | TGTGCCAGCAGCCCGGGACAGGGCTATGGCTACACCTTC | CASSPGQGYGYTF
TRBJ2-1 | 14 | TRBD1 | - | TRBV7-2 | TGTGCCAGCAGCTCGGGACAGGGGAGGAATGAGCAGTTCTTC | CASSSGQGRNEQFF
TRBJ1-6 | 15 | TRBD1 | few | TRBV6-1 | TGTGCCAGCAGTACTACCGGGACAGGGGAGTCACCCCTCCACTTT | CASSTTGTGESPLHF
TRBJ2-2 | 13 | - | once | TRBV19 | TGTGCCAGTATGATGCTCGGTTCCGGGGAGCTGTTTTTT | CASMMLGSGELFF
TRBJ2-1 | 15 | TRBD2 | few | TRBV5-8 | TGTGCCAGCAGCTTGCGCGCTAGCGGGTACAATGAGCAGTTCTTC | CASSLRASGYNEQFF
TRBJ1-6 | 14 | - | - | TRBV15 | TGTGCCACCAGCAGAGATTTGGAGCATTCACCCCTCCACTTT | CATSRDLEHSPLHF
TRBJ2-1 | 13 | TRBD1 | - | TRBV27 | TGTGCCAGCAGAGTACTACAGGGGAATGAGCAGTTCTTC | CASRVLQGNEQFF
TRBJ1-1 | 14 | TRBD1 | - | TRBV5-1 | TGCGCCAGCCGACAGGGCTCAGGGAACACTGAAGCTTTCTTT | CASRQGSGNTEAFF
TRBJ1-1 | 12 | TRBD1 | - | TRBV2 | TGTGCCGGGACAGTCATGAACACTGAAGCTTTCTTT | CAGTVMNTEAFF
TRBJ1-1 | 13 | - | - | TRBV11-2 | TGTGCCAGCAGCTTAAACAGCCTCACTGAAGCTTTCTTT | CASSLNSLTEAFF
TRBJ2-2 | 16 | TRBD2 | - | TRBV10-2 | TGCGCCAGCAGGGGACTAGTGGGCAGAAACACCGGGGAGCTGTTTTTT | CASRGLVGRNTGELFF
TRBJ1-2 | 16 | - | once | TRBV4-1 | TGCGCCAGCAGCCAAGATTCGGGGGGCCGGGACTATGGCTACACCTTC | CASSQDSGGRDYGYTF
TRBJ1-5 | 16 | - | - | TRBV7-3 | TGTGCCAGCAGCTTGTACCTCCCGCGGGGCAATCAGCCCCAGCATTTT | CASSLYLPRGNQPQHF
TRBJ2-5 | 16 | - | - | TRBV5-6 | TGTGCCAGCAGCTTTACCGAATGGGACTTCCAAGAGACCCAGTACTTC | CASSFTEWDFQETQYF
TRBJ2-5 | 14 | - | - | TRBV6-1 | TGTGCCAGCAGCGAGATAGCGACTCCAGAGACCCAGTACTTC | CASSEIATPETQYF
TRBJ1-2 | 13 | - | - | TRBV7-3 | TGTGCCAGCAGCTTAACGGGCCGGGGAGGCTACACCTTC | CASSLTGRGGYTF